These T cell receptor beta chains were read from a single sample in a study of T cells in Graves' hyperthyroidism and ophthalmopathy. Each CDR3 protein gets one entry after TCRdb re-called the multiplex PCR reads with MiXCR. The repertoire holds under 450,000 distinct CDR3 sequences, with about 18% as singletons. Sequenced: blood. The source is a woman aged 25 to 39 with Graves' hyperthyroidism that later progressed to Graves' ophthalmopathy. Each CDR3 is given with its conserved first and last residue. Each record gives: V gene, D gene, J gene, clone size, CDR3 DNA, CDR3 protein. D genes are given only for firm matches. Only part of the rows carry a size: once, few, many, or a class if the clone is expanded.

TRBV3-1,.,TRBJ2-7,many,TGTGCCAGCAGCCAAGGTGAGGTGTTCTACGAGCAGTACTTC,CASSQGEVFYEQYF
TRBV12-3/TRBV12-4,.,TRBJ2-3,many,TGTGCCAGCAGTTTGAGTGGACTTAGCACAGATACGCAGTATTTT,CASSLSGLSTDTQYF
TRBV2,.,TRBJ2-3,many,TGCTCACTCGGGATCGCCGACACAGATACGCAGTATTTT,CSLGIADTDTQYF
TRBV6-2/TRBV6-3,TRBD1,TRBJ1-5,.,TGTGCCAGCAGAAACGTCGACAGGGGCATTAGCAATCAGCCCCAGCATTTT,CASRNVDRGISNQPQHF
TRBV7-9,.,TRBJ2-7,many,TGTGCCAGCAGCTATACCTGGGAGCAGTACTTC,CASSYTWEQYF
TRBV7-9,.,TRBJ2-3,.,TGTGCCAGCAGCTATCCACCTCCCACAGATACGCAGTATTTT,CASSYPPPTDTQYF
TRBV27,TRBD1,TRBJ1-2,many,TGTGCCAGCAGTTCAACAGGGGCTAACTATGGCTACACCTTC,CASSSTGANYGYTF
TRBV13,.,TRBJ1-1,many,TGTGCCAGCAGCTCAAATGCAGGAGTTTACACTGAAGCTTTCTTT,CASSSNAGVYTEAFF
TRBV12-3/TRBV12-4,.,TRBJ2-7,many,TGTGCCAGCAGCCCGAGGGGATACGAGCAGTACTTC,CASSPRGYEQYF
TRBV6-5,.,TRBJ1-5,many,TGTGCCAGCAGTTACGATGGGGGGATTAGCAATCAGCCCCAGCATTTT,CASSYDGGISNQPQHF
TRBV10-3,TRBD2,TRBJ2-3,many,TGTGCCATCAGTGACCTAGCGGGGGGGCCAGATACGCAGTATTTT,CAISDLAGGPDTQYF
TRBV20-1,.,TRBJ2-1,.,TGCAGTGCCCCCACGGTCGGGACTGTATACAATGAGCAGTTCTTC,CSAPTVGTVYNEQFF
TRBV7-9,TRBD1,TRBJ2-1,many,TGTGCCAGCAGCTTAGCACAGGGGGATGAGCAGTTCTTC,CASSLAQGDEQFF
TRBV7-9,TRBD1,TRBJ2-1,many,TGTGCCAGCACAGGACAGGGTACCAACAATGAGCAGTTCTTC,CASTGQGTNNEQFF
TRBV4-1,.,TRBJ2-2,few,TGCGCCAGCAGCCAAGATCAAAGGACGACCAACACCGGGGAGCTGTTTTTT,CASSQDQRTTNTGELFF
TRBV29-1,.,TRBJ2-7,few,TGCAGCGTCTTACAGGGCTACGAGCAGTACTTC,CSVLQGYEQYF
TRBV6-5,.,TRBJ1-1,many,TGTGCCAGCAGTTACTCGGAGGAGGACGGGAACACTGAAGCTTTCTTT,CASSYSEEDGNTEAFF
TRBV27,TRBD2,TRBJ2-7,once,TGTGCCAGCAGTTTACTAGCGGGGGCCTACGAGCAGTACTTC,CASSLLAGAYEQYF
TRBV7-9,.,TRBJ1-2,.,TGTGCCAGCAGCTTAAGTCATGGCTACACCTTC,CASSLSHGYTF
TRBV20-1,TRBD2,TRBJ2-7,many,TGCAGTGCAACCAGCGGGGTCCTCTCCTACGAGCAGTACTTC,CSATSGVLSYEQYF
TRBV6-1,.,TRBJ1-3,.,TGTGCCTCACAAGCTGGAAACACCATATATTTT,CASQAGNTIYF
TRBV20-1,TRBD2,TRBJ2-5,many,TGCAGTGCTAGAGACCGATTAGCGGGGCAAGAGACCCAGTACTTC,CSARDRLAGQETQYF
TRBV6-9,TRBD1,TRBJ1-1,many,TGTGCCAGCAGTTATTCCAGGACAGGGGGCGGCACTGAAGCTTTCTTT,CASSYSRTGGGTEAFF
TRBV20-1,.,TRBJ2-7,many,TGCAGTGCTAGTGGTTTCGGGGGTTCCTCCTACGAGCAGTACTTC,CSASGFGGSSYEQYF
TRBV12-3/TRBV12-4,.,TRBJ2-7,many,TGTGCCAGCAGTTTTGGAGACGAGCAGTACTTC,CASSFGDEQYF
TRBV5-1,.,TRBJ2-7,.,TGCGCCAGCAGCTTGAATGCGGGGGCAACCTACGAGCAGTACTTC,CASSLNAGATYEQYF
TRBV6-1,.,TRBJ2-7,many,TGTGCCAGCAGTCCCAGTGTTTGGCTAGGGGCCTACGAGCAGTACTTC,CASSPSVWLGAYEQYF
TRBV2,TRBD2,TRBJ2-7,many,TGTGCCAGCGGGAGGGGTCTCTACGAGCAGTACTTC,CASGRGLYEQYF
TRBV20-1,TRBD2,TRBJ2-4,few,TGCAGTGGAGAGCGGGATCTGGGCCTGAACATTCAGTACTTC,CSGERDLGLNIQYF
TRBV11-2,.,TRBJ2-2,.,TGTGCCAGCAGCTTTGTATCGGAGGGCGGGGAGCTGTTTTTT,CASSFVSEGGELFF
TRBV12-5,TRBD1,TRBJ1-2,.,TGTGCTAGTGGTTCCCGAGATCGAGGGACAGGGATTCATGGCTACACCTTC,CASGSRDRGTGIHGYTF
TRBV5-5,TRBD1,TRBJ1-1,many,TGTGCCAGCAGCTGGACAGGGGGGACTGAAGCTTTCTTT,CASSWTGGTEAFF
TRBV28,.,TRBJ1-2,many,TGTGCCAGCAGTAGGGGGGGTTGGGGCTACACCTTC,CASSRGGWGYTF
TRBV3-1,.,TRBJ2-1,many,TGTGCCAGCAGCCAAGTCAGGTACAATGAGCAGTTCTTC,CASSQVRYNEQFF
TRBV28,.,TRBJ1-1,many,TGTGCCAGCAGTCCCCCTAGGGTGGCAAAGGCGGACACTGAAGCTTTCTTT,CASSPPRVAKADTEAFF
TRBV25-1,.,TRBJ2-5,.,TGTGCCAGCAGTGAATGGGCAGGGATAGAGACCCAGTACTTC,CASSEWAGIETQYF
TRBV30,.,TRBJ1-6,many,TGTGCCTGGAGTGTAGCAACAACCTTCGGATCCTATAATTCACCCCTCCACTTT,CAWSVATTFGSYNSPLHF
TRBV6-1,.,TRBJ1-1,.,TGTGCCAGCTCCTCCGGGGTCGCCAAAACTGAAGCTTTCTTT,CASSSGVAKTEAFF
TRBV28,.,TRBJ1-3,many,TGTGCCAGCAGTCTGACACTCAGCTCTGGAAACACCATATATTTT,CASSLTLSSGNTIYF
TRBV2,.,TRBJ2-7,many,TGTGCCAGCAAAATCTACGAGCAGTACTTC,CASKIYEQYF
TRBV11-2,.,TRBJ1-1,.,TGTGCCAGCAGCCCTGGGGGAGGGTGTGGCGCTGAAGCATTCTTT,CASSPGGGCGAEAFF
TRBV10-3,.,TRBJ2-7,few,TGTGCCATCAGCGGGACTGAATCCTACGAGCAGTACTTC,CAISGTESYEQYF
TRBV12-3/TRBV12-4,TRBD1,TRBJ1-1,many,TGTGCCAGCAGCTTAGGTCCAGGGGGCACTGAAGCTTTCTTT,CASSLGPGGTEAFF
TRBV2,TRBD1,TRBJ2-1,.,TGTGCCAGCGGCAGGGACAGGGTTGGTAACAATGAGCAGTTCTTC,CASGRDRVGNNEQFF
TRBV2,TRBD2,TRBJ2-3,many,TGTGCCAGCAGCGACCGCGGACTAGCGGGGACAGATACGCAGTATTTT,CASSDRGLAGTDTQYF
TRBV7-2,TRBD2,TRBJ2-1,many,TGTGCCAGCAGCTTAAAGGGCGGGAGCTCCTACAATGAGCAGTTCTTC,CASSLKGGSSYNEQFF
TRBV7-9,TRBD1,TRBJ2-1,.,TGTGCCAGCAGCTCTGGGATGGGACAGATCCACAATGAGCAGTTCTTC,CASSSGMGQIHNEQFF
TRBV19,TRBD2,TRBJ2-2,few,TGTGCCAGTAGACTCCGTCTCCGCATAGCGGGAGGGCCCGGGGAGCTGTTTTTT,CASRLRLRIAGGPGELFF
TRBV5-5,TRBD1,TRBJ2-1,many,TGTGCCAGCAGCTTTGGGACAGGGTCGAACAATGAGCAGTTCTTC,CASSFGTGSNNEQFF
TRBV28,.,TRBJ2-1,many,TGTGCCAGCAGCTCCCAGCGGGTCCCACCCTACAATGAGCAGTTCTTC,CASSSQRVPPYNEQFF
TRBV7-2,.,TRBJ1-2,many,TGTGCCAGGAGCGGGGACCCCGGACTCTATGGCTACACCTTC,CARSGDPGLYGYTF
TRBV7-2,TRBD2,TRBJ2-7,many,TGTGCCAGCAGTCCGCTAGCGGGGCGCTCCTACGAGCAGTACTTC,CASSPLAGRSYEQYF
TRBV7-9,TRBD2,TRBJ2-7,many,TGTGCCAGCAGCCCTGAGGTAGCGGGAGCCGAGCAGTACTTC,CASSPEVAGAEQYF
TRBV20-1,TRBD2,TRBJ2-1,.,TGCAGTGCTAAGAAGGCTAGCGGCTCCTACAATGAGCAGTTCTTC,CSAKKASGSYNEQFF
TRBV10-3,TRBD2,TRBJ2-2,many,TGTGCCATCAGTGAGTCTAGCGGGACCAACACCGGGGAGCTGTTTTTT,CAISESSGTNTGELFF